Below are 29 T cell receptor beta chains sequenced from a single sample in a study of blood T cell repertoires in COVID-19. Profiled with immunoSEQ multiplex PCR; TCRdb holds only in-frame clones, not every one. The profile covers under 200,000 clones, with around 89% appearing a single time and 6% taken by the ten largest. The specimen sequenced was peripheral blood. All receptors derive from a man aged 40-49 years with active or convalescent COVID-19.

J is TRBJ2-1 and V is TRBV24-1, with TRBD2 as a possible D gene (6 bases). CDR1 and CDR2 from the germline V gene are KGHDR and SFDVKD. With 4 bases removed from V and 8 bases from J, the gap between germline ends came to 14 bases. The CDR3 has 14 residues. CDR3 loop: CATSDAGLQYEQFF. The CDR3 DNA reads as TGTGCCACCAGTGACGCAGGACTACAGTATGAGCAGTTCTTC.

J is TRBJ1-4 and V is TRBV4-1; 12 positions match TRBD1. The CDR3 consists of 17 residues. CDR1 and CDR2 from the germline V gene are MGHRA and YSYEKL. The V and J ends lost 0 bases and 7 bases, in that order; junction bases with no gene match: 6. Here the CDR3 reads CASSQEGQGAPAEKLFF. The CDR3 coding sequence is TGCGCCAGCAGCCAAGAGGGACAGGGGGCGCCGGCTGAAAAACTGTTTTTT.

The chain has TRBV7-2 and TRBJ1-2; 7 bases are shared with TRBD1. This CDR3 region has 15 residues. The germline V gene has CDR1 SGHTA and CDR2 FQGNSA. J gave up 5 bases and V 6 bases, and 12 bases lay outside the gene matches. In DNA form, the CDR3 reads TGTGCCAGCAGTGGGGGACAGAAAATCTATTATGGCTACACCTTC. This translates into CASSGGQKIYYGYTF. Combining the CDR3 with reference TRBV7-2 and TRBJ1-2 gives the whole variable domain GAGVSQSPSNKVTEKGKDVELRCDPISGHTALYWYRQSLGQGLEFLIYFQGNSAPDKSGLPSDRFSAERTGGSVSTLTIQRTQQEDSAVYLCASSGGQKIYYGYTFGSGTRLTVV.

This chain links TRBV7-9 with TRBJ2-3; 11 nucleotides agree with TRBD2. CDR3 length equals 15 residues. CDR1 and CDR2 (germline): SEHNR, FQNEAQ (reference sequence). J gave up 5 bases and V 3 bases, and 4 bases lay outside the gene matches. CDR3 sequence reads: CASSLMGLAEDTQYF. The DNA for the CDR3 is TGTGCCAGCAGCTTGATGGGACTAGCGGAAGATACGCAGTATTTT.

This rearrangement joins TRBV6-5 to TRBJ1-1, with D possibly TRBD1 on 6 matching bases. CDR1 and CDR2 from the germline V gene are MNHEY and SVGAGI. Trimming pared 6 bases from V and 8 bases from J, leaving 19 bases between. The CDR3 totals 14 residues. CDR3 in amino acids: CASRGTGSLREAFF. The CDR3 nucleotides are TGTGCCAGCAGGGGTACAGGGAGTTTACGGGAAGCTTTCTTT.

The CDR3 coding sequence is TGTGCCAGTATTAAGGGGTCAAGCACTGAAGCTTTCTTT. Protein sequence: CASIKGSSTEAFF. This chain links TRBV19 with TRBJ1-1; possibly TRBD1 for D (5 bases). The CDR3 sequence is 13 residues long. Trimming cost V 7 bases and J 4 bases, with 13 bases left between them. Germline CDR1 LNHDA, CDR2 SQIVND (reference sequence).

The CDR3 sequence: CASSLAGRDINTEAFF. In nucleotides, the CDR3 is TGTGCCAGCAGCTTAGCGGGCAGGGATATAAACACTGAAGCTTTCTTT. V and J are TRBV7-8 and TRBJ1-1, with a possible D match to TRBD1 (5 bases). This CDR3 is built from 16 residues. Germline V gene data show CDR1 as SGHVS and CDR2 as FQNEAQ. Trimming took 0 bases from V and 2 from J, leaving 13 bases between them.

The J gene is TRBJ1-6, the V gene TRBV7-2, with 8 bases lining up with TRBD1. This CDR3 comprises 14 residues. Germline V gene sequence: CDR1 SGHTA, CDR2 FQGNSA. J gave up 9 bases and V 5 bases, and 6 bases lay outside the gene matches. Written as DNA, the CDR3 is TGTGCCAGCAGCCCAACAGGGGGGAGTTCACCCCTCCACTTT. Translation gives CASSPTGGSSPLHF.

This chain uses TRBV7-9 with TRBJ2-3; D is perhaps TRBD2 (6 bases). CDR1 is SEHNR, CDR2 FQNEAQ, per germline (reference sequence). CDR3 size: 15 residues. V lost 6 bases, J lost 0 bases, and 13 bases lay in between. The CDR3 sequence is CASSYPAGSTDTQYF. Written as DNA, the CDR3 is TGTGCCAGCAGTTACCCGGCGGGGAGCACAGATACGCAGTATTTT.

This sequence joins TRBV19 and TRBJ1-1, with 8 positions matching TRBD1. The V segment lost 5 bases and the J segment 1 base; nucleotides outside the gene matches: 6. Germline V lookup: CDR1 LNHDA, CDR2 SQIVND (reference sequence). CDR3 length: 15 amino acids. As DNA, the CDR3 is TGTGCCAGTAGTGCGACCGGGACAGGGAACACTGAAGCTTTCTTT. It codes for CASSATGTGNTEAFF.

This chain links TRBV6-5 with TRBJ1-5, with 9 bases identical to TRBD1. V gave up 8 bases and J gave up 2 bases; unmatched junction bases: 4. Germline CDR1 and CDR2: MNHEY and SVGAGI. The CDR3 runs to 14 residues. CDR3 in amino acids: CASGWTGGNQPQHF. For the CDR3, the DNA is TGTGCCAGCGGGTGGACAGGGGGCAATCAGCCCCAGCATTTT.

V gene TRBV6-1 combines with J gene TRBJ1-2; perhaps TRBD1 as D (6 bases). V was trimmed by 3 bases and J by 6 bases, leaving 11 bases between them. Per the germline V gene, CDR1 is MNHNS and CDR2 is SASEGT. The CDR3 spans 13 residues. This CDR3 reads CASSDTGLDGYTF. In DNA form, the CDR3 reads TGTGCCAGCAGTGACACAGGGTTGGATGGCTACACCTTC.

The chain is built from TRBV10-3 and TRBJ1-3, with 7 bases identical to TRBD1. Trimming at V came to 3 bases and at J to 2 bases, leaving 7 bases not matched to a gene. The CDR3 extends over 16 amino acids. CDR1 is ENHRY, CDR2 SYGVKD, per germline. The CDR3 DNA sequence: TGTGCCATCAGTGACCAGGGGGTAGTGACTGGAAACACCATATATTTT. Protein sequence: CAISDQGVVTGNTIYF.

The chain is built from TRBV24-1 and TRBJ1-6; D uncertain. Trimming removed 0 bases from V and 2 bases from J, with 10 bases in between. Per the germline V gene, CDR1 is KGHDR and CDR2 is SFDVKD. This CDR3 is built from 17 residues. The CDR3 sequence: CATSDLMSAPYNSPLHF. CDR3 coding DNA: TGTGCCACCAGTGATTTGATGTCCGCGCCCTATAATTCACCCCTCCACTTT.

This chain uses TRBV27 with TRBJ1-2, with D perhaps TRBD1 (5 bases). CDR1 is MNHEY and CDR2 is SMNVEV in the germline V gene (reference sequence). Trimming removed 6 bases at V and 5 bases at J, with 16 bases between. The CDR3 spans 14 residues. CDR3 DNA: TGTGCCAGCAGGTACCTGACAGAGCATTATGGCTACACCTTC. It specifies CASRYLTEHYGYTF.

As regards this clone: Its ends do not fully match the called genes, so a read error is possible. The rearrangement links TRBV7-3 to TRBJ2-2, with 11 bases identical to TRBD2. The CDR3 has 17 residues. Per germline, CDR1 SGHTA and CDR2 FQGTGA. The CDR3 reads CASSAFSGGAKTGELFF. The CDR3 DNA follows: TGTGCCAGCAGCGCGTTTAGCGGGGGGGCGAAGACCGGGGAGCTGTTTTTT.

The V and J genes are TRBV9 and TRBJ2-3, with 8 bases lining up with TRBD2. Germline CDR1 reads SGDLS; CDR2 reads YYNGEE. V lost 0 bases, J lost 7 bases, and 4 bases stayed unmatched. CDR3 size: 14 residues. The CDR3 coding sequence is TGTGCCAGCAGCGTAGCGGGGGGGCCCTATACGCAGTATTTT. Translation: CASSVAGGPYTQYF.

The chain employs TRBV6-5 and TRBJ1-4, with unresolved D. This CDR3 comprises 14 residues. Germline CDR1 and CDR2: MNHEY and SVGAGI. The V end was cut by 5 bases, the J end by 6 bases, with 13 bases between. CDR3 sequence: CASSRGYSDEKLFF. The CDR3 DNA reads as TGTGCCAGCAGTAGAGGGTATTCGGATGAAAAACTGTTTTTT.

In this sample, this clone turned up many times. The chain couples TRBV29-1 to TRBJ2-7, with TRBD2 matching 8 bases. Per germline, CDR1 SQVTM and CDR2 ANQGSEA. V trimming: 7 bases; J trimming: 7 bases; junction bases outside the gene matches: 21. This CDR3 region has 16 residues. CDR3 region: CSATPGSGRPLGEQYF. The CDR3 DNA reads as TGCAGCGCCACCCCAGGGAGCGGGAGACCCTTGGGAGAGCAGTACTTC.

In this sample, this clone turned up once. V gene TRBV29-1 combines with J gene TRBJ2-5; 7 positions match TRBD1. The length of the CDR3 is 15 residues. Trimming at V came to 6 bases and at J to 4 bases, leaving 14 bases not matched to a gene. The germline V gene has CDR1 SQVTM and CDR2 ANQGSEA. This chain's CDR3 is CSVADVTGYPETQYF. Written as DNA, the CDR3 is TGCAGCGTCGCGGACGTGACAGGGTACCCAGAGACCCAGTACTTC.

CDR3 bases: TGTGCCAGCAGCTTGGCGCTCAGGGTGGACGAGCAGTACTTC. As protein: CASSLALRVDEQYF. The J gene is TRBJ2-7, the V gene TRBV5-6; the D gene is possibly TRBD1 (5 bases). CDR1 SGHDT and CDR2 YYEEEE come from the germline V gene. The CDR3 has 14 residues. Trimming took off 0 bases at V and 5 bases at J, with 12 bases between the two ends.

This clone was seen a handful of times. V and J are TRBV21-1 and TRBJ1-2; the DNA was not compared with TRBD1, the D call given in the table. TRBV21-1 is assigned pseudogene status. The CDR3 is made up of 16 amino acids. Here the CDR3 reads CAGQVQGRSVNYGYTF. The CDR3 region has the DNA TGTGCCGGCCAAGTACAGGGACGATCAGTCAACTATGGCTACACCTTC.

The chain uses TRBV20-1 and TRBJ2-1, with D tentatively TRBD2 (5 bases). Trimming removed 3 bases at V and 1 base at J, with 10 bases between. CDR3 length: 14 residues. CDR1 and CDR2 from the germline V gene are DFQATT and SNEGSKA (reference sequence). The CDR3 DNA reads TGCAGTGCTAGTGAGGGCGAGTCCTACAATGAGCAGTTCTTC. Translated, it gives CSASEGESYNEQFF.

The J gene is TRBJ2-1, the V gene TRBV9; 8 bases line up with TRBD1. Trimming cost V 0 bases and J 3 bases; bases outside gene matches: 2. Looked up from germline, CDR1 is SGDLS and CDR2 is YYNGEE. The length of the CDR3 is 15 residues. The CDR3 nucleotides read TGTGCCAGCAGCGTAGGGACAGGGAACTACAATGAGCAGTTCTTC. Translated: CASSVGTGNYNEQFF.

The chain carries TRBV29-1 and TRBJ2-2; 10 bases line up with TRBD2. Germline V gene data show CDR1 as SQVTM and CDR2 as ANQGSEA. The ends lost 7 bases at V and 2 bases at J; junction bases unmatched: 4. This CDR3 is built from 14 residues. The CDR3 sequence is CSGASGGNTGELFF. The CDR3 DNA follows: TGCAGCGGCGCTAGCGGGGGAAACACCGGGGAGCTGTTTTTT.

This clone was counted between two and nine times. The chain is built from TRBV30 and TRBJ2-5; D gene ambiguous. This CDR3 contains 13 residues. The germline V gene encodes CDR1 GTSNPN and CDR2 SVGIG (reference sequence). V was pared by 0 bases and J by 6 bases, with 11 bases between. The CDR3 sequence: CAWSVHSTKTQYF. Here the CDR3 DNA reads TGTGCCTGGAGTGTACACAGCACAAAGACCCAGTACTTC. Combining the CDR3 with reference TRBV30 and TRBJ2-5 gives the whole variable domain SQTIHQWPATLVQPVGSPLSLECTVEGTSNPNLYWYRQAAGRGLQLLFYSVGIGQISSEVPQNLSASRPQDRQFILSSKKLLLSDSGFYLCAWSVHSTKTQYFGPGTRLLVL.

This clone was seen just once. The V and J genes are TRBV21-1 and TRBJ2-2; the table assigns TRBD1, which was not confirmed against the DNA. TRBV21-1 is a pseudogene locus. The CDR3 length is 16 residues. The CDR3 is CASSKSTGMNTGELFF. The CDR3 coding sequence is TGTGCCAGCAGCAAATCGACAGGGATGAACACCGGGGAGCTGTTTTTT.

The rearrangement links TRBV11-2 to TRBJ1-2; D perhaps matches TRBD1 (5 bases). The ends were cut back, 3 bases at V and 4 bases at J, with 18 bases in the middle. Per germline, CDR1 SGHAT and CDR2 FQNNGV. The CDR3 is made up of 16 amino acids. CDR3 DNA sequence: TGTGCCAGCAGCTTGCGACAGACGAATCGATTCTATGGCTACACCTTC. This codes for CASSLRQTNRFYGYTF.

The chain combines TRBV28 with TRBJ1-2, with 7 bases lining up with TRBD1. Germline-derived CDR1 and CDR2 are MDHEN and SYDVKM. Trimming removed 5 bases from V and 7 bases from J; junction bases left unmatched: 13. This CDR3 spans 15 amino acids. The CDR3 nucleotides read TGTGCCAGCAGTCCCAGTCCTGGACAGGTTGGTGGCTACACCTTC. Residues: CASSPSPGQVGGYTF.